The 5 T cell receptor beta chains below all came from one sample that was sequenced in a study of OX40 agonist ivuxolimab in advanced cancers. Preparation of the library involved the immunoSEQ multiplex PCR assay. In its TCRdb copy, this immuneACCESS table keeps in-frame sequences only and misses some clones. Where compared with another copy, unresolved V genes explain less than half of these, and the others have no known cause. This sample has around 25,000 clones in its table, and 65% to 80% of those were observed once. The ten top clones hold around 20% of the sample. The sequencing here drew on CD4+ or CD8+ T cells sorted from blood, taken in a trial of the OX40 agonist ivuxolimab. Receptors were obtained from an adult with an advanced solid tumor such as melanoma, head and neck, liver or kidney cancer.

CDR3 sequence (DNA): TGCAGCGTTCCCAAGGGGTCCGTCGGCGAGCAGTACTTC. Translation gives CSVPKGSVGEQYF. V is TRBV29-1 and J is TRBJ2-5, with D possibly being TRBD1 (5 bases). The end of the DNA fits TRBJ2-7 better, so the J call may be wrong. Germline assignment: CDR1 SQVTM and CDR2 ANQGSEA. The CDR3 consists of 13 residues.

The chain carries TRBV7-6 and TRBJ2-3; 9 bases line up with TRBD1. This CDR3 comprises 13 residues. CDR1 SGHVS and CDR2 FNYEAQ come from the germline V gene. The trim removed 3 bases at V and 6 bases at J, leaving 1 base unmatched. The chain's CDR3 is CASSFTGGDTQYF. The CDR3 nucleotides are TGTGCCAGCAGCTTCACAGGGGGCGATACGCAGTATTTT.

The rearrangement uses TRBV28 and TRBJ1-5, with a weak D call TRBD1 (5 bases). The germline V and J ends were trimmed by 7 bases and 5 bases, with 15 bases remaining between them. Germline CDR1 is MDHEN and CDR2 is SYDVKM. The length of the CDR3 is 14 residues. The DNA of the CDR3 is TGTGCCAGCACCCTCAGGGATGTGGATCAGCCCCAGCATTTT. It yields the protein CASTLRDVDQPQHF.

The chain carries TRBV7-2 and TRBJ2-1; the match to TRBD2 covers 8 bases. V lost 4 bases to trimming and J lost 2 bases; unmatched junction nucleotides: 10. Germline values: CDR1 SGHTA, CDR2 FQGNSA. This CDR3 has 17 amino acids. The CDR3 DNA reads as TGTGCCAGCAGCTCGAAAACCACTAGCGGTACCTACAATGAGCAGTTCTTC. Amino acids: CASSSKTTSGTYNEQFF.

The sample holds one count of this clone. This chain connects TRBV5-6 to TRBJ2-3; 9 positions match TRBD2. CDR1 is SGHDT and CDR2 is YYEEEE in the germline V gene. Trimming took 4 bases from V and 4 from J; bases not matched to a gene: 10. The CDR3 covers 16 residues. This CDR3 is CASSPPGLARADTQYF. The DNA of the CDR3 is TGTGCCAGCAGCCCACCGGGACTAGCTAGGGCAGATACGCAGTATTTT.